Included here is one T cell receptor (beta chain) sequence, with context. The antigen is undetermined. This entry comes from a study of cytomegalovirus exposure and HLA in healthy donors. The wider study: Most genotyped donors, about 81% of 398, had Caucasian-associated genetic ancestry. Findings of the study overall: Later genetic work tied a missense DCLRE1C variant to beta-chain V and J trimming.

V gave up 0 bases and J gave up 7 bases, with 13 bases separating them. CDR1 is MNHEY, CDR2 SVGAGI, per germline. The CDR3 contains 16 residues. The PCR made use of 60 Vbeta and 13 Jbeta primers. Data came from immunoSEQ multiplex PCR; TCRdb stores just in-frame clones and leaves some out. The data contain about 43,000 clones, around 85% of them singletons. This TCR was recovered from a middle-aged man in good health and CMV-seronegative. V gene TRBV6-5 combines with J gene TRBJ1-6; D is unresolved. The specimen was PBMCs. The CDR3 is CASSYSLLGVNSPLHF. The CDR3 DNA sequence: TGTGCCAGCAGTTACTCGCTCCTGGGAGTAAATTCACCCCTCCACTTT.